The 3 T cell receptor beta chains below were found in one sample sequenced in a study of spatial heterogeneity in lung cancer. Study-level findings and limits: Tumoral mutation counts were tracked by counts of expanded intratumoral alpha and beta TCRs.

TCRdb fed the 5' RACE reads into MiXCR, producing one record per CDR3 protein. The sample contains over 10,000 distinct CDR3 sequences, 5% to 6% of which appear only once. No antigens are known for them. Time point in this sample: sample taken at primary tumor resection. The source was lung tumor tissue, collected at surgery. Receptors were obtained from a female donor with early-stage non-small cell lung cancer.

This clonotype was recorded at least ten times. The V and J genes are TRBV29-1 and TRBJ2-3; TRBD2 matches 8 bases. V shed 6 bases, J shed 3 bases, and the junction held 8 bases outside the gene matches. CDR1 SQVTM and CDR2 ANQGSEA come from the germline V gene. The CDR3 is made up of 14 amino acids. CDR3 nucleotide sequence: TGCAGCGTCGACCGGGGGGGTGTAACAGATACGCAGTATTTT. Its translation is CSVDRGGVTDTQYF.

Many counts were recorded for this clonotype. V is TRBV3-1 and J is TRBJ2-2; possibly TRBD1 for D (6 bases). Germline V CDR1 and CDR2: LGHDT, YNNKEL (reference sequence). V was shortened by 4 bases and J by 6 bases, with 18 bases between the two germline ends. The CDR3 is 16 residues long. The CDR3 nucleotides are TGTGCCAGCAGCCCCGAAAAATACAGGGATGCCGGGGAGCTGTTTTTT. Its protein is CASSPEKYRDAGELFF.

There are many counts of this clonotype. The V and J genes are TRBV7-3 and TRBJ1-6, with TRBD1 as a possible D gene (5 bases). In germline, CDR1 is SGHTA, CDR2 FQGTGA. V shed 2 bases and J shed 7 bases, with 12 bases lying between them. This CDR3 spans 15 amino acids. CDR3 in DNA: TGTGCCAGCAGCTTATATGGGGGAAGGAATTCACCCCTCCACTTT. This sequence encodes CASSLYGGRNSPLHF.